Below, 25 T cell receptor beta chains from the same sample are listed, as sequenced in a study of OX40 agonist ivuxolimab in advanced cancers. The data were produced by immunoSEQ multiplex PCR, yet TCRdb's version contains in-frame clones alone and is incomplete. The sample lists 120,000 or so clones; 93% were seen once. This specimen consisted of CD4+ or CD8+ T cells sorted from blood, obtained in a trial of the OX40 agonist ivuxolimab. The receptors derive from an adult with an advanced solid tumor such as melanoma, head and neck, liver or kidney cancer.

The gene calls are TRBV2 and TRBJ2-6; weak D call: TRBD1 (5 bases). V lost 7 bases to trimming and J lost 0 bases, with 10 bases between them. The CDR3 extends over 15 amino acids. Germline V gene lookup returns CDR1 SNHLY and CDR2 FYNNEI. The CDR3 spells CASTDSLSGANVLTF. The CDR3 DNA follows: TGTGCCAGCACTGACAGCCTCTCTGGGGCCAACGTCCTGACTTTC. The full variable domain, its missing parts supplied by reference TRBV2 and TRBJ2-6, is EPEVTQTPSHQVTQMGQEVILRCVPISNHLYFYWYRQILGQKVEFLVSFYNNEISEKSEIFDDQFSVERPDGSNFTLKIRSTKLEDSAMYFCASTDSLSGANVLTFGAGSRLTVL.

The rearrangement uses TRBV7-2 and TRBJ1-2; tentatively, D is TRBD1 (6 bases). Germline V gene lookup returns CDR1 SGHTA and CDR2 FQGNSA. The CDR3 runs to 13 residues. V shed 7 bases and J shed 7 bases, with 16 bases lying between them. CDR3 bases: TGTGCCAGCACCCCTCAGGGGATCCGTGGCTACACCTTC. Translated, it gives CASTPQGIRGYTF.

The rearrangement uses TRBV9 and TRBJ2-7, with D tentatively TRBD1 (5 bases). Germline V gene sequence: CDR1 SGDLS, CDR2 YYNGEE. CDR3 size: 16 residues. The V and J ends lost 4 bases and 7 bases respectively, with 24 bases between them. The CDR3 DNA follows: TGTGCCAGCAGCCCAGGGTTCGGAGAAGCCCAAGGTGAGCAGTACTTC. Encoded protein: CASSPGFGEAQGEQYF.

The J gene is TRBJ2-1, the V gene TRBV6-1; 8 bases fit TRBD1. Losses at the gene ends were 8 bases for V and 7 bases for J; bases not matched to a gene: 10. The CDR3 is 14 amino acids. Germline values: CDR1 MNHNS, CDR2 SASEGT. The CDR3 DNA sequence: TGTGCCAGCCTGGGACAGGTAATTGGAAATGAGCAGTTCTTC. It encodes CASLGQVIGNEQFF.

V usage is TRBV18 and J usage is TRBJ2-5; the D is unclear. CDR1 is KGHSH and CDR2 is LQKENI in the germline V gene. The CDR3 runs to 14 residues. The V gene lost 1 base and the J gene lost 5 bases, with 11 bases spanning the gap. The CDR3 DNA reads TGTGCCAGCTCACCACTTCAGTTTGGGGAGACCCAGTACTTC. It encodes CASSPLQFGETQYF.

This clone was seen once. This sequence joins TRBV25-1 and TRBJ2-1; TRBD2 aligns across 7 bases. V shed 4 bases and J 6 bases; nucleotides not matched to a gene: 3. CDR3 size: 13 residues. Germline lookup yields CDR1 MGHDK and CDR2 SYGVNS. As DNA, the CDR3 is TGTGCCAGCAGTGCCGGGGGGTCCAATGAGCAGTTCTTC. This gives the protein CASSAGGSNEQFF.

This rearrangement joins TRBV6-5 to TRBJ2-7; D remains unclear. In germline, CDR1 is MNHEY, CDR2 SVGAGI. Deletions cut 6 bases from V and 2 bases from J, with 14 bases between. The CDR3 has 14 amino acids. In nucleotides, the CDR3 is TGTGCCAGCAGGTTAGACACCGCCACCTACGAGCAGTACTTC. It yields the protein CASRLDTATYEQYF.

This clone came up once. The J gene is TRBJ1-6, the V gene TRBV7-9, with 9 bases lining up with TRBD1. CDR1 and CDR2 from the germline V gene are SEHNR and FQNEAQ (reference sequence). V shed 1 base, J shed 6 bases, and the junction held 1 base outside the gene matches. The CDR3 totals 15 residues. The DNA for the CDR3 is TGTGCCAGCAGCTTAGAGGGACAGGGTAATTCACCCCTCCACTTT. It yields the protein CASSLEGQGNSPLHF.

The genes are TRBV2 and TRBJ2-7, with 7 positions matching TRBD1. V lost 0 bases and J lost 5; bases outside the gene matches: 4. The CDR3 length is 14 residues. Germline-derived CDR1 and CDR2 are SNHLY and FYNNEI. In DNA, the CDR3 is TGTGCCAGCAGTGAAGCGAACAGGGGCCACGAGCAGTACTTC. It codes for CASSEANRGHEQYF.

The CDR3 bases are TGTGCCAGCAGCTTAAGGAAGACTGAAGCTTTCTTT. This gives the protein CASSLRKTEAFF. The chain combines TRBV7-8 with TRBJ1-1, with D unclear. The CDR3 is 12 amino acids. V was pared by 2 bases and J by 5 bases, with 6 bases between. Germline V lookup: CDR1 SGHVS, CDR2 FQNEAQ.

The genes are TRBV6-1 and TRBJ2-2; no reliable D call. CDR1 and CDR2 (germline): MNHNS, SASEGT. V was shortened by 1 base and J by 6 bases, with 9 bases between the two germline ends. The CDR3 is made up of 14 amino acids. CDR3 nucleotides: TGTGCCAGCAGTGAAGTAGGTTTCGCCGGGGAGCTGTTTTTT. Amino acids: CASSEVGFAGELFF.

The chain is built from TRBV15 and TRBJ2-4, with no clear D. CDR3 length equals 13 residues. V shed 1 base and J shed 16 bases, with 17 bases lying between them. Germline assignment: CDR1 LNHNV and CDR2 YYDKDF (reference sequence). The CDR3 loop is CATSRATPGPHYF. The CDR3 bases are TGTGCCACCAGCAGAGCCACCCCGGGCCCCCATTACTTC.

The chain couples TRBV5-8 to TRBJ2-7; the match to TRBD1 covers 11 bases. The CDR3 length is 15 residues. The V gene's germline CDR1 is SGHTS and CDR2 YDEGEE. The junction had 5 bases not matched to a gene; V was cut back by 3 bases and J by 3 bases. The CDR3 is CASSSSGTGGYEQYF. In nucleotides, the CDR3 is TGTGCCAGCAGCTCTTCCGGGACAGGGGGCTACGAGCAGTACTTC. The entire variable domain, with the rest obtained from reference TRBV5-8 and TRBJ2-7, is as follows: EAGVTQSPTHLIKTRGQQATLRCSPISGHTSVYWYQQALGLGLQFLLWYDEGEERNRGNFPPRFSGRQFPNYSSELNVNALELEDSALYLCASSSSGTGGYEQYFGPGTRLTVT.

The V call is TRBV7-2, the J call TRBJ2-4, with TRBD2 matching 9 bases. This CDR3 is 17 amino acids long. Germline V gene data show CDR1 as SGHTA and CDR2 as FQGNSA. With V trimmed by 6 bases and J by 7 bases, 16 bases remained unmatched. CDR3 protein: CASSSLSRGGAWNIQYF. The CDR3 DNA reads TGTGCCAGCAGTAGCTTATCCCGCGGGGGGGCATGGAACATTCAGTACTTC. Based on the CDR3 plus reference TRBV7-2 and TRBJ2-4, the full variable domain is GAGVSQSPSNKVTEKGKDVELRCDPISGHTALYWYRQSLGQGLEFLIYFQGNSAPDKSGLPSDRFSAERTGGSVSTLTIQRTQQEDSAVYLCASSSLSRGGAWNIQYFGAGTRLSVL.

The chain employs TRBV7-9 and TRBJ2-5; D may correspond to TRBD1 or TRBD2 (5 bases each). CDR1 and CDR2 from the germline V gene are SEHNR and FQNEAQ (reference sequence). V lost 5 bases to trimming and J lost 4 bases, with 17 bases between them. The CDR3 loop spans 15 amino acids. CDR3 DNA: TGTGCCAGCAGCATGGCCGGGGCCCAAGGAGAGACCCAGTACTTC. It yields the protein CASSMAGAQGETQYF.

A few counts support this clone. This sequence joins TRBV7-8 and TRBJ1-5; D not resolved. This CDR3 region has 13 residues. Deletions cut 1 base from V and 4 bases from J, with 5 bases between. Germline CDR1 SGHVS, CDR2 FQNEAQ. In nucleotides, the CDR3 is TGTGCCAGCAGCTTAGGGCCTAATCAGCCCCAGCATTTT. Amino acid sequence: CASSLGPNQPQHF.

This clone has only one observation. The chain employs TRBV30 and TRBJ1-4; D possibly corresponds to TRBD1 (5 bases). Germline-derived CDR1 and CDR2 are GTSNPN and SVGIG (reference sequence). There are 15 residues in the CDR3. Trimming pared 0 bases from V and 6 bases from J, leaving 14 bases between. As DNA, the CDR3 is TGTGCCTGGAGTGTCGGGACTCCCACGGATGAAAAACTGTTTTTT. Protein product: CAWSVGTPTDEKLFF.

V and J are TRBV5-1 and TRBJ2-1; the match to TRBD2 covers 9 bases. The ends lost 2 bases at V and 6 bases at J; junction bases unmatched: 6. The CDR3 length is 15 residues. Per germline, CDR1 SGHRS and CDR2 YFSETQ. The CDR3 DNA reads TGCGCCAGCAGCTTCGATGGCGGGGGGGCCAATGAGCAGTTCTTC. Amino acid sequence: CASSFDGGGANEQFF.

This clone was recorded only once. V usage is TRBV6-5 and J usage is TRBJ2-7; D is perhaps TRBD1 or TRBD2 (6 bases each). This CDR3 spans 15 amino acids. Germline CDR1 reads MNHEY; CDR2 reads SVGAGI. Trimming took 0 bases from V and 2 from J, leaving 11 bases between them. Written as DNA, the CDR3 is TGTGCCAGCAGTTACTCGGGGGGCCGTACCTACGAGCAGTACTTC. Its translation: CASSYSGGRTYEQYF.

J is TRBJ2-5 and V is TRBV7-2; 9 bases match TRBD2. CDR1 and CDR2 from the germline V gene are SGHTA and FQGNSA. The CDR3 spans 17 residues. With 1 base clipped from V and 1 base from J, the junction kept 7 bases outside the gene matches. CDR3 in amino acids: CASSLVGSGRVQETQYF. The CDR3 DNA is TGTGCCAGCAGCTTAGTAGGTAGCGGGAGAGTCCAAGAGACCCAGTACTTC.

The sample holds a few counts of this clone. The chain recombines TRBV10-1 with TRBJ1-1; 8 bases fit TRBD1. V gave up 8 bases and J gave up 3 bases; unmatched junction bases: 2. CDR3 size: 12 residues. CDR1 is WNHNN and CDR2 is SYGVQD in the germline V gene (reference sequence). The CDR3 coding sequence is TGCGCCAGCCCAGGGGGCCACACTGAAGCTTTCTTT. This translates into CASPGGHTEAFF.

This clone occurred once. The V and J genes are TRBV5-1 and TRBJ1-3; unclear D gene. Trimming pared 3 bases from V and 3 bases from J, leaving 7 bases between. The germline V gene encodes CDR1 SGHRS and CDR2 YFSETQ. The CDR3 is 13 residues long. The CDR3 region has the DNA TGCGCCAGCAGCTCAGACATTGGAAACACCATATATTTT. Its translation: CASSSDIGNTIYF.

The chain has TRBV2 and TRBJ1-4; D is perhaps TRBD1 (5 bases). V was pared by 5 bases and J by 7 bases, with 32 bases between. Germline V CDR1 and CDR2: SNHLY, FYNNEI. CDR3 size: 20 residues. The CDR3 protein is CASSIITTKTGGGGGEKLFF. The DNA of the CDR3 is TGTGCCAGCAGTATAATCACTACGAAGACCGGGGGGGGAGGCGGTGAAAAACTGTTTTTT.

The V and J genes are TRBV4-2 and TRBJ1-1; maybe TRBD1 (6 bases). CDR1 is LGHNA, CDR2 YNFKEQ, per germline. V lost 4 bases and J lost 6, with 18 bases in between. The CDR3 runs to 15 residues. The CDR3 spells CASSPPRRTDSEAFF. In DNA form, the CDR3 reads TGTGCCAGCAGCCCCCCTCGCCGGACAGACTCTGAAGCTTTCTTT.

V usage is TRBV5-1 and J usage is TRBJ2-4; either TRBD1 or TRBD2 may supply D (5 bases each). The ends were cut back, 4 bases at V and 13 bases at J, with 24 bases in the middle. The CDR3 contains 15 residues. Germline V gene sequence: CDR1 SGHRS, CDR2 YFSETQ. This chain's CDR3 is CASSPSVGTGFIQYF. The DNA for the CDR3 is TGCGCCAGCAGCCCCTCCGTGGGGACGGGCTTTATACAGTACTTC.